The source of this T cell receptor beta chain is a study of CD8 T cells in Susac syndrome. Reverse transcription of roughly 0.5 to 1 ug RNA was carried out with random hexamers. Across 54 Vbeta and 13 Jbeta, TCR beta CDR3 was amplified with immunoSEQ multiplex PCR. MiXCR was run by TCRdb on the immunoSEQ multiplex PCR reads, yielding one entry per CDR3 protein. The sample contains fewer than 350,000 distinct CDR3 sequences, 75% to 90% of which appear only once. This TCR came from a human donor with multiple sclerosis. What was sequenced was CD8+ T cells from PBMCs.

CDR3 region: CASSVAGDSGANVLTF. As DNA, the CDR3 is TGTGCCAGCAGCGTAGCGGGGGACTCTGGGGCCAACGTCCTGACTTTC. V and J are TRBV9 and TRBJ2-6; D possibly corresponds to TRBD2 (6 bases). Trimming cost V 0 bases and J 0 bases, with 7 bases left between them. Germline V gene data show CDR1 as SGDLS and CDR2 as YYNGEE. The CDR3 spans 16 residues.